Each of the 2 T cell receptor beta chains below was sequenced from the same sample in a study of cytomegalovirus exposure and HLA in healthy donors. The PCR had 60 Vbeta and 13 Jbeta primers. The table came from immunoSEQ multiplex PCR; TCRdb's copy has only in-frame clones and leaves some out. The sample consists of 200,000 to 300,000 clones, roughly 78% of them appearing once. Material: PBMCs. These TCRs come from a boy aged 5-17 years in good health and CMV-seronegative.

The chain has TRBV29-1 and TRBJ2-2, with TRBD2 as a possible D gene (5 bases). The germline CDR1 and CDR2 sequences are SQVTM and ANQGSEA. The V gene lost 7 bases and the J gene lost 6 bases, with 18 bases spanning the gap. The CDR3 runs to 14 residues. The CDR3 nucleotides are TGCAGCGCCAGAGACGGAACCGGGGCCGGGGAGCTGTTTTTT. Translation gives CSARDGTGAGELFF.

V gene TRBV30 combines with J gene TRBJ2-3, with 10 bases fitting TRBD1. The length of the CDR3 is 14 residues. Trimming removed 4 bases from V and 3 bases from J; junction bases left unmatched: 4. Per the germline V gene, CDR1 is GTSNPN and CDR2 is SVGIG (reference sequence). The CDR3 DNA sequence: TGTGCCTGGATTGGACAGGGGGGAACAGATACGCAGTATTTT. It codes for CAWIGQGGTDTQYF.